Below are 26 T cell receptor beta chains sequenced from a single sample in a study of T-cell memory formation after mild COVID-19. Using its own MiXCR run on the 5' RACE reads, TCRdb lists one record per CDR3 protein. Among 550,000 to 700,000 distinct CDR3 sequences listed, under 20% were seen once. The source material was PBMCs or a T cell subset sorted from them (not recorded which). These receptors were obtained from an adult woman who had mild COVID-19 (a few samples of this study predate the infection). Cell type and time point are not known.

This clonotype was counted between two and nine times. The rearrangement links TRBV5-1 to TRBJ2-5; D tentatively fits TRBD1 or TRBD2 (6 bases each). The CDR3 length is 13 residues. The V end lost 1 base, the J end lost 3 bases, and 7 bases lay between the germline ends. From germline, CDR1 is SGHRS and CDR2 YFSETQ. The CDR3, as DNA: TGCGCCAGCAGCTTGAGGGGGGAAGAGACCCAGTACTTC. Its translation is CASSLRGEETQYF.

This clonotype was observed at least ten times. The genes are TRBV6-2 or TRBV6-3 and TRBJ2-1, with 7 positions matching TRBD1. Germline CDR1 and CDR2: MNHEY and SVGEGT. J lost 2 bases, V lost 6 bases, and 19 bases had no gene match. This CDR3 is built from 19 residues. CDR3 DNA sequence: TGTGCCAGCAGCTATGCCCAGCGGACAGGCCCCTCAACCTACAATGAGCAGTTCTTC. It yields the protein CASSYAQRTGPSTYNEQFF.

The gene calls are TRBV18 and TRBJ1-1; D is unclear. The CDR3 covers 14 residues. The ends were cut back, 4 bases at V and 0 bases at J, with 9 bases in the middle. Germline-derived CDR1 and CDR2 are KGHSH and LQKENI. CDR3 DNA: TGTGCCAGCTCACATAGAAGATTGAACACTGAAGCTTTCTTT. It translates to CASSHRRLNTEAFF. Complete variable domain (other parts from reference TRBV18 and TRBJ1-1): NAGVMQNPRHLVRRRGQEARLRCSPMKGHSHVYWYRQLPEEGLKFMVYLQKENIIDESGMPKERFSAEFPKEGPSILRIQQVVRGDSAAYFCASSHRRLNTEAFFGQGTRLTVV.

This chain joins TRBV4-1 and TRBJ1-1; D perhaps matches TRBD1 (5 bases). Deletions cut 4 bases from V and 0 bases from J, with 18 bases between. The CDR3 runs 17 residues. Germline CDR1 MGHRA, CDR2 YSYEKL. The CDR3 here is CASSPSRVNRMNTEAFF. DNA for the CDR3: TGCGCCAGCAGCCCAAGCAGGGTGAACCGCATGAACACTGAAGCTTTCTTT.

This clonotype was counted ten times or more. This chain joins TRBV10-2 and TRBJ2-2; D remains ambiguous. The CDR3 loop spans 15 amino acids. CDR1 WSHSY and CDR2 SAAADI come from the germline V gene. V was shortened by 0 bases and J by 2 bases, with 7 bases between the two germline ends. CDR3 sequence: CASSESLENTGELFF. The CDR3 nucleotides are TGCGCCAGCAGTGAGTCTCTTGAAAACACCGGGGAGCTGTTTTTT.

This clonotype was counted between two and nine times. The chain uses TRBV27 and TRBJ1-2, with TRBD1 identical over 8 bases. The ends lost 8 bases at V and 3 bases at J; junction bases unmatched: 2. The CDR3 length is 12 residues. Germline V gene data show CDR1 as MNHEY and CDR2 as SMNVEV (reference sequence). Written as DNA, the CDR3 is TGTGCCAGCGGACAGGGTTACTATGGCTACACCTTC. This encodes CASGQGYYGYTF.

The table lists this clonotype with a few counts. The rearrangement joins TRBV11-3 to TRBJ1-4, with 7 positions matching TRBD1. CDR3 length: 16 amino acids. Germline assignment: CDR1 SGHNT and CDR2 YENEEA. Trimming took 6 bases from V and 0 from J; bases not matched to a gene: 7. CDR3 sequence: CASRHRQGATNEKLFF. In nucleotides, the CDR3 is TGTGCCAGCAGACACCGACAGGGAGCAACTAATGAAAAACTGTTTTTT.

V gene TRBV11-3 combines with J gene TRBJ2-7; 9 nucleotides line up with TRBD1. The CDR3 covers 14 residues. Germline CDR1 is SGHNT and CDR2 is YENEEA. The trim removed 5 bases at V and 3 bases at J, leaving 5 bases unmatched. The CDR3 spells CASSPRDRDYEQYF. The DNA of the CDR3 is TGTGCCAGCAGCCCCCGGGACAGGGACTACGAGCAGTACTTC.

The chain combines TRBV9 with TRBJ2-1, with unresolved D. The ends were cut back, 2 bases at V and 12 bases at J, with 12 bases in the middle. The CDR3 consists of 12 residues. Germline values: CDR1 SGDLS, CDR2 YYNGEE. As DNA, the CDR3 is TGTGCCAGCAGCGTTTCGTGGGATGCGCAGTTCTTC. Amino acid sequence: CASSVSWDAQFF.

This sequence joins TRBV9 and TRBJ2-7; D remains ambiguous. The CDR3 sequence is 14 residues long. The V gene's germline CDR1 is SGDLS and CDR2 YYNGEE. V shed 0 bases and J shed 1 base, with 8 bases lying between them. The CDR3: CASSVEPNSYEQYF. CDR3 bases: TGTGCCAGCAGCGTAGAACCGAATTCCTACGAGCAGTACTTC. The full variable domain, with the rest looked up from reference TRBV9 and TRBJ2-7, is DSGVTQTPKHLITATGQRVTLRCSPRSGDLSVYWYQQSLDQGLQFLIQYYNGEERAKGNILERFSAQQFPDLHSELNLSSLELGDSALYFCASSVEPNSYEQYFGPGTRLTVT.

The chain employs TRBV24-1 and TRBJ1-2; 7 positions agree with TRBD1. The CDR3 runs to 15 residues. V lost 4 bases and J lost 3; bases outside the gene matches: 7. CDR1 is KGHDR and CDR2 is SFDVKD in the germline V gene. The CDR3, as DNA: TGTGCCACCAGTGACAGACAGGGTTGGGACTATGGCTACACCTTC. Translating it yields CATSDRQGWDYGYTF.

V is TRBV7-2 and J is TRBJ1-4; the D gene is possibly TRBD1 (5 bases). The germline V gene has CDR1 SGHTA and CDR2 FQGNSA. The ends were cut back, 3 bases at V and 5 bases at J, with 10 bases in the middle. The CDR3 extends over 14 amino acids. The DNA for the CDR3 is TGTGCCAGCAGCTTTGCAGGGATGAATGAAAAACTGTTTTTT. This gives the protein CASSFAGMNEKLFF.

The chain employs TRBV12-3 or TRBV12-4 and TRBJ2-1; maybe TRBD2 (6 bases). This CDR3 contains 17 residues. V was cut by 7 bases and J by 5 bases, with 24 bases left in between. The DNA of the CDR3 is TGTGCCAGCACTCTTGGGCTAGCGCGGCTCGGGAACAATGAGCAGTTCTTC. It is translated as CASTLGLARLGNNEQFF.

There are a few counts of this clonotype. This chain connects TRBV6-6 to TRBJ2-7; TRBD1 might be the D (6 bases). There are 15 residues in the CDR3. V gave up 7 bases and J gave up 4 bases, with 20 bases separating them. Germline assignment: CDR1 MNHNY and CDR2 SVGAGI (reference sequence). The CDR3 DNA reads TGTGCCAGCACCCACTCTAGGGACCAGGGGTACGAGCAGTACTTC. Protein sequence: CASTHSRDQGYEQYF.

The V call is TRBV7-9, the J call TRBJ2-7; 10 positions agree with TRBD1. With V trimmed by 6 bases and J by 2 bases, 13 bases remained unmatched. CDR1 is SEHNR and CDR2 is FQNEAQ in the germline V gene (reference sequence). The CDR3 contains 17 residues. The CDR3 region has the DNA TGTGCCAGCAGTCAGGGACAGGGGCCTACGGGCCCCTACGAGCAGTACTTC. Amino acids: CASSQGQGPTGPYEQYF.

V usage is TRBV27 and J usage is TRBJ2-5; 12 bases agree with TRBD2. Germline trimming cut 6 bases from V and 0 bases from J; bases unmatched to any gene: 8. Germline V gene sequence: CDR1 MNHEY, CDR2 SMNVEV (reference sequence). The CDR3 totals 17 residues. The CDR3 here is CASSYRLAGVHQETQYF. The CDR3 DNA sequence: TGTGCCAGCAGCTACCGACTAGCGGGGGTACACCAAGAGACCCAGTACTTC.

The chain employs TRBV12-3 or TRBV12-4 and TRBJ1-1, with unresolved D. The CDR3 runs 13 residues. The V end was cut by 4 bases, the J end by 1 base, with 7 bases between. CDR3 DNA sequence: TGTGCCAGCAGTTCCGATGCGAACACTGAAGCTTTCTTT. Translation gives CASSSDANTEAFF.

This sequence joins TRBV7-2 and TRBJ1-1, with D unresolved. The germline V gene has CDR1 SGHTA and CDR2 FQGNSA. The CDR3 is 13 amino acids. V lost 5 bases, J lost 6 bases, and 13 bases lay in between. The CDR3 sequence is CASSHPNLPEAFF. The CDR3, as DNA: TGTGCCAGCAGCCACCCGAATTTGCCTGAAGCTTTCTTT.

This rearrangement joins TRBV20-1 to TRBJ1-6; possibly TRBD1 for D (5 bases). V was clipped by 0 bases and J by 14 bases, with 17 bases between them. Germline assignment: CDR1 DFQATT and CDR2 SNEGSKA (reference sequence). This CDR3 contains 14 residues. CDR3 DNA: TGCAGTGCTAGAGATACCCAACACCGGGGCGCCCTCCACTTT. Its translation is CSARDTQHRGALHF.

This clonotype was detected only a few times. This sequence joins TRBV11-2 and TRBJ1-5; no definite D call. V gave up 0 bases and J gave up 8 bases, with 8 bases separating them. The CDR3 contains 13 residues. Germline V gene data show CDR1 as SGHAT and CDR2 as FQNNGV. The CDR3 DNA is TGTGCCAGCAGCTTAGAGCCACTTAAGCCCCAGCATTTT. The encoded protein is CASSLEPLKPQHF.

The CDR3 nucleotides read TGTGCCAGCAGTTTCCGAGAGTCTAGCACAGATACGCAGTATTTT. This encodes CASSFRESSTDTQYF. V and J are TRBV27 and TRBJ2-3; D is undetermined. Germline values: CDR1 MNHEY, CDR2 SMNVEV (reference sequence). Trimming cost V 3 bases and J 0 bases, with 10 bases left between them. There are 15 residues in the CDR3.

The rearrangement joins TRBV24-1 to TRBJ2-3; 9 bases align to TRBD2. The CDR3 has 16 amino acids. Germline V gene lookup returns CDR1 KGHDR and CDR2 SFDVKD. J gave up 3 bases and V 2 bases, and 5 bases lay outside the gene matches. The CDR3 sequence is CATSDYAGGRTDTQYF. The CDR3 DNA sequence: TGTGCCACCAGTGATTATGCGGGAGGGCGTACAGATACGCAGTATTTT.

The rearrangement links TRBV18 to TRBJ2-7; 7 bases agree with TRBD1. The CDR3 sequence is 16 residues long. The germline gives CDR1 KGHSH, CDR2 LQKENI. J lost 9 bases, V lost 1 base, and 15 bases had no gene match. CDR3 in DNA: TGTGCCAGCTCACCACTTGAGCGCCGGGACAGTAAAGCGCAGTACTTC. It specifies CASSPLERRDSKAQYF.

This chain joins TRBV24-1 and TRBJ2-5; D unclear. CDR3 length: 14 amino acids. CDR1 and CDR2 (germline): KGHDR, SFDVKD. Trimming took 4 bases from V and 5 from J, leaving 13 bases between them. The CDR3 region has the DNA TGTGCCACCAGTGAAACCTCCCCCGGGGAGACCCAGTACTTC. Its protein product is CATSETSPGETQYF.

This chain links TRBV13 with TRBJ1-1, with D possibly TRBD1 on 5 matching bases. V was cut by 2 bases and J by 4 bases, with 17 bases left in between. This CDR3 contains 16 residues. Germline V gene sequence: CDR1 PRHDT, CDR2 FYEKMQ (reference sequence). CDR3 coding DNA: TGTGCCAGCAGCTTATTTTTCGGGGGTCCGCGCACTGAAGCTTTCTTT. Its translation is CASSLFFGGPRTEAFF.

This chain connects TRBV7-8 to TRBJ1-1; D gene unclear. Germline V lookup: CDR1 SGHVS, CDR2 FQNEAQ. The V end was cut by 6 bases, the J end by 0 bases, with 17 bases between. The CDR3 consists of 16 residues. The chain's CDR3 is CASRPVASGVNTEAFF. CDR3 nucleotides: TGTGCCAGCAGACCTGTCGCAAGTGGGGTGAACACTGAAGCTTTCTTT.